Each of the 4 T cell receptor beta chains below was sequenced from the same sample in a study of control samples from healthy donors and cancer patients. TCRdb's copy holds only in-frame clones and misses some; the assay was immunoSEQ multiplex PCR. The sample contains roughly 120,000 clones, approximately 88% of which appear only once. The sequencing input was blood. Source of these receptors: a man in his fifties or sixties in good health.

CDR3 protein: CASSLTLNEQFF. For the CDR3, the DNA is TGTGCCAGCAGCTTAACTCTCAATGAGCAGTTCTTC. The chain joins TRBV7-6 to TRBJ2-1; no clear D gene. CDR1 is SGHVS, CDR2 FNYEAQ, per germline. Trimming shortened V by 2 bases and J by 6 bases, and 5 bases separated the two germline ends. This CDR3 is 12 amino acids long.

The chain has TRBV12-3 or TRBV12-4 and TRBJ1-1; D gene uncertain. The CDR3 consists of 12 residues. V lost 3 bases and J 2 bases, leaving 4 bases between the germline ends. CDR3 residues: CASSFPNTEAFF. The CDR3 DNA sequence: TGTGCCAGCAGTTTCCCTAACACTGAAGCTTTCTTT.

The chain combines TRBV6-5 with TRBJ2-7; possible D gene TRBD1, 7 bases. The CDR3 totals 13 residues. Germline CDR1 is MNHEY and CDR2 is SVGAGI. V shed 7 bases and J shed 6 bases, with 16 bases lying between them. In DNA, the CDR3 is TGTGCCAGCACTACGAGACAGGGAGGCGAGCAGTACTTC. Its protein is CASTTRQGGEQYF.

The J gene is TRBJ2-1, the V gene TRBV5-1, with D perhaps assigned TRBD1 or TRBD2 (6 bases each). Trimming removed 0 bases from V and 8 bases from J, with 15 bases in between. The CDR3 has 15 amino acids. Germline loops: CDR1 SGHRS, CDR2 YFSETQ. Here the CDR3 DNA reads TGCGCCAGCAGCTTGGACTCCGGGGGCCTGGATGAGCAGTTCTTC. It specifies CASSLDSGGLDEQFF.